The sequence of this TCR beta chain was determined in a study of T cell repertoires in cytomegalovirus infection. One entry per CDR3 protein results from TCRdb running MiXCR on the reads. This table holds about 250,000 distinct CDR3 sequences, over 15% found once. Study-level points and caveats: It was HLA-C-restricted CMV-specific TCR beta clonotypes that dominated the response ex vivo.

V lost 1 base to trimming and J lost 6 bases, with 9 bases between them. The CDR3 length is 14 residues. Germline V gives CDR1 LGHDT, CDR2 YNNKEL (reference sequence). A remark on this clonotype: Its antigen is still unknown.

This chain joins TRBV3-1 and TRBJ2-2, with D unresolved. The sequenced sample consisted of CD8+ T cells from PBMCs. This receptor was taken from a human donor in good health (CMV status not recorded). Some clones in this sample may be carry-over from other donors' samples. The CDR3 spells CASSQVGLAGELFF. The CDR3 DNA follows: TGTGCCAGCAGCCAAGTTGGTTTGGCCGGGGAGCTGTTTTTT.